The 26 T cell receptor beta chains below all came from one sample that was sequenced in a study of early T cells in non-severe SARS-CoV-2 infection (dated by TCRdb to about 2021). The receptor library was made with 5' RACE. TCRdb lists the instrument as NextSeq 500. Using fastp at Q25 and MiXCR, TCRdb reprocessed the public reads and kept productive beta chains. Under each unique CDR3 protein, matching rows form one entry showing the most common genes and DNA. For this sample there are 65,000 to 85,000 distinct CDR3 sequences; around a sixth appear just once. The ten largest account for about 12% of the sample. Sequenced sample: whole blood. All receptors derive from an adult who was a healthcare worker with PCR-confirmed SARS-CoV-2 infection or an uninfected control (not recorded which).

In its sample, this clonotype was seen a few times. The CDR3 sequence is CASSPQGTPYEQYF. The CDR3 bases are TGTGCCAGCAGCCCTCAAGGGACTCCCTACGAGCAGTACTTC. The chain employs TRBV3-1 and TRBJ2-7; weak D call: TRBD2 (6 bases). Germline-derived CDR1 and CDR2 are LGHDT and YNNKEL (reference sequence). This CDR3 contains 14 residues. With 4 bases removed from V and 2 bases from J, the gap between germline ends came to 12 bases.

The chain combines TRBV6-5 with TRBJ1-1; no firm D call. Trimming cost V 2 bases and J 4 bases, with 11 bases left between them. This CDR3 has 14 amino acids. Germline CDR1 MNHEY, CDR2 SVGAGI. The CDR3 sequence: CASSYDRFGTEAFF. The CDR3 region has the DNA TGTGCCAGCAGTTACGATCGATTTGGCACTGAAGCTTTCTTT.

V is TRBV5-1 and J is TRBJ1-3; D is undetermined. Germline V gene data show CDR1 as SGHRS and CDR2 as YFSETQ. V was trimmed by 4 bases and J by 0 bases, leaving 8 bases between them. This CDR3 is built from 14 residues. CDR3 in DNA: TGCGCCAGCAGCCCCCGGGCCTCTGGAAACACCATATATTTT. Residues: CASSPRASGNTIYF.

This clonotype was detected ten times or more. This CDR3 is CSARGAGTGGTGELFF. DNA of the CDR3: TGCAGTGCTAGAGGCGCCGGGACAGGGGGCACCGGGGAGCTGTTTTTT. This chain joins TRBV20-1 and TRBJ2-2; 11 bases line up with TRBD1. The length of the CDR3 is 16 residues. With 1 base clipped from V and 4 bases from J, the junction kept 5 bases outside the gene matches. The germline V gene encodes CDR1 DFQATT and CDR2 SNEGSKA (reference sequence).

The chain employs TRBV7-2 and TRBJ1-3; D not certain. This CDR3 is built from 19 residues. The germline V gene has CDR1 SGHTA and CDR2 FQGNSA. Between the trimmed V and J ends, which lost 5 bases and 2 bases, there was a span of 25 bases. The CDR3 DNA sequence: TGTGCCAGCAGCACGAGGTCGGATCAGTTCGGGGTTGCTGGAAACACCATATATTTT. As protein: CASSTRSDQFGVAGNTIYF.

This rearrangement joins TRBV20-1 to TRBJ2-5; no reliable D call. The CDR3 runs 12 residues. V dropped 3 bases and J dropped 1 base, with 6 bases sitting between them. CDR1 and CDR2 from the germline V gene are DFQATT and SNEGSKA (reference sequence). The CDR3 sequence is CSASPSQETQYF. The DNA for the CDR3 is TGCAGTGCTAGCCCCAGCCAAGAGACCCAGTACTTC.

This chain connects TRBV28 to TRBJ1-2; no reliable D call. Germline-derived CDR1 and CDR2 are MDHEN and SYDVKM. CDR3 length: 14 residues. V was pared by 6 bases and J by 2 bases, with 13 bases between. The CDR3 region has the DNA TGTGCCAGCAGGTACGGGGTCGGAAACTATGGCTACACCTTC. Its translation is CASRYGVGNYGYTF.

In its sample, this clonotype was seen a few times. The rearrangement uses TRBV11-2 and TRBJ2-1; 11 positions agree with TRBD2. The CDR3 loop spans 15 amino acids. Germline trimming cut 3 bases from V and 7 bases from J; bases unmatched to any gene: 5. Germline V gene data show CDR1 as SGHAT and CDR2 as FQNNGV. The CDR3 loop reads CASSFRASGRNEQFF. As DNA, the CDR3 is TGTGCCAGCAGCTTCAGGGCTAGCGGGAGGAATGAGCAGTTCTTC.

The CDR3 nucleotides read TGCGCCAGCAGCTTGGGACACTCCCTTGAAAAACTGTTTTTT. Amino acids: CASSLGHSLEKLFF. This rearrangement joins TRBV5-1 to TRBJ1-4; no clear D. Trimming shortened V by 0 bases and J by 7 bases, and 10 bases separated the two germline ends. CDR3 size: 14 residues. Germline assignment: CDR1 SGHRS and CDR2 YFSETQ.

This clonotype was seen a handful of times. This rearrangement joins TRBV25-1 to TRBJ2-5; the D call may be TRBD1 or TRBD2 (5 bases each). Germline V gene data show CDR1 as MGHDK and CDR2 as SYGVNS. Between the trimmed V and J ends, which lost 1 base and 5 bases, there was a span of 11 bases. The CDR3 totals 14 residues. CDR3 in amino acids: CASSEWDQVETQYF. The CDR3 bases are TGTGCCAGCAGTGAATGGGACCAGGTGGAGACCCAGTACTTC.

The V call is TRBV21-1, the J call TRBJ1-5. TRBV21-1 counts as a pseudogene. CDR3 size: 17 residues. CDR3 nucleotides: TGTGCCAGCAGCAAAAATGGGCAGTTTCGGAGCAATCAGCCCCAGCATTTT. This sequence encodes CASSKNGQFRSNQPQHF.

This clonotype was picked up a small number of times. This chain connects TRBV6-1 to TRBJ2-3; 10 nucleotides match TRBD2. The ends lost 0 bases at V and 6 bases at J; junction bases unmatched: 15. Germline assignment: CDR1 MNHNS and CDR2 SASEGT. This CDR3 has 19 amino acids. The CDR3 loop reads CASSEAQGGLAGVSDTQYF. CDR3 DNA: TGTGCCAGCAGTGAAGCCCAGGGGGGGCTAGCGGGAGTCTCGGATACGCAGTATTTT.

This chain uses TRBV15 with TRBJ1-1; D gene uncertain. The CDR3 consists of 14 residues. Germline CDR1 is LNHNV and CDR2 is YYDKDF (reference sequence). V lost 1 base and J lost 1, with 7 bases in between. The DNA for the CDR3 is TGTGCCACCAGCAGAGTTGGACCGAACACTGAAGCTTTCTTT. It is translated as CATSRVGPNTEAFF.

CDR3 region: CASRTGGESGEQYF. In nucleotides, the CDR3 is TGTGCCAGCAGGACAGGGGGCGAAAGTGGGGAGCAGTACTTC. This sequence joins TRBV27 and TRBJ2-7; 10 nucleotides align to TRBD1. V lost 6 bases to trimming and J lost 7 bases; unmatched junction nucleotides: 9. The CDR3 consists of 14 residues. CDR1 is MNHEY, CDR2 SMNVEV, per germline (reference sequence).

This sequence joins TRBV7-6 and TRBJ1-3, with D perhaps TRBD1 (5 bases). CDR1 SGHVS and CDR2 FNYEAQ come from the germline V gene. The CDR3 sequence is 14 residues long. Trimming removed 5 bases from V and 3 bases from J, with 11 bases in between. The CDR3 DNA reads as TGTGCCAGCAGCGGGGACCGGGTTGGAAACACCATATATTTT. Residues: CASSGDRVGNTIYF.

At least ten counts were recorded for this clonotype. The chain has TRBV20-1 and TRBJ2-1, with D tentatively TRBD1 or TRBD2 (6 bases each). Germline-derived CDR1 and CDR2 are DFQATT and SNEGSKA (reference sequence). The CDR3 consists of 14 residues. Trimming pared 3 bases from V and 8 bases from J, leaving 17 bases between. The CDR3 here is CSARRLGGWDEQFF. CDR3 nucleotides: TGCAGTGCTAGGAGACTAGGGGGGTGGGATGAGCAGTTCTTC.

This clonotype has a count of ten or more. DNA for the CDR3: TGTGCCAGCAGCCCCGGTACGGGAAATCAGCCCCAGCATTTT. As protein: CASSPGTGNQPQHF. This chain links TRBV7-8 with TRBJ1-5, with unresolved D. Germline V gives CDR1 SGHVS, CDR2 FQNEAQ. This CDR3 region has 14 residues. Trimming left V 5 bases short and J 4 bases short, with 12 bases between.

This clonotype was seen a few times. V gene TRBV4-2 combines with J gene TRBJ2-3, with 9 bases lining up with TRBD1. Germline values: CDR1 LGHNA, CDR2 YNFKEQ. J lost 7 bases, V lost 4 bases, and 12 bases had no gene match. CDR3 length equals 16 residues. CDR3 coding DNA: TGTGCCAGCAGCCTAGGACTGGGACAGGGTGGAAATACGCAGTATTTT. Amino acid sequence: CASSLGLGQGGNTQYF.

The chain has TRBV28 and TRBJ2-7; D gene ambiguous. This CDR3 has 12 amino acids. Germline CDR1 MDHEN, CDR2 SYDVKM. V lost 3 bases to trimming and J lost 3 bases, with 6 bases between them. CDR3 in amino acids: CASSLSLYEQYF. The CDR3 coding sequence is TGTGCCAGCAGTTTGTCCCTCTACGAGCAGTACTTC.

The table lists this clonotype with a few counts. The rearrangement uses TRBV2 and TRBJ1-1; the match to TRBD1 covers 8 bases. Germline CDR1 reads SNHLY; CDR2 reads FYNNEI. Trimming at V came to 4 bases and at J to 6 bases, leaving 7 bases not matched to a gene. The CDR3 has 14 amino acids. The CDR3 DNA sequence: TGTGCCAGCAGTGTTGACAGGGGACGCCCTGAAGCTTTCTTT. Translated, it gives CASSVDRGRPEAFF.

This clonotype was found many times. This chain uses TRBV7-9 with TRBJ1-1; TRBD1 is a possible D gene (5 bases). V was trimmed by 5 bases and J by 4 bases, leaving 8 bases between them. CDR3 length: 12 residues. The germline V gene has CDR1 SEHNR and CDR2 FQNEAQ (reference sequence). The chain's CDR3 is CASSNQGTEAFF. CDR3 nucleotides: TGTGCCAGCAGCAACCAGGGCACTGAAGCTTTCTTT.

This clonotype was observed a handful of times. V is TRBV11-2 and J is TRBJ1-1; D is possibly TRBD1 (6 bases). Trimming removed 2 bases from V and 7 bases from J, with 11 bases in between. CDR1 SGHAT and CDR2 FQNNGV come from the germline V gene. This CDR3 is built from 13 residues. The CDR3 loop reads CASSLRQAIEAFF. CDR3 nucleotide sequence: TGTGCCAGCAGCTTACGACAGGCGATTGAAGCTTTCTTT.

CDR3 loop: CASSLTMYYTDTQYF. DNA for the CDR3: TGTGCCAGCAGCTTAACGATGTATTACACAGATACGCAGTATTTT. V usage is TRBV11-2 and J usage is TRBJ2-3; D is ambiguous. Trimming left V 2 bases short and J 2 bases short, with 11 bases between. There are 15 residues in the CDR3. Germline V gene data show CDR1 as SGHAT and CDR2 as FQNNGV.

The V call is TRBV11-2, the J call TRBJ2-7, with 7 bases aligning to TRBD1. Germline CDR1 is SGHAT and CDR2 is FQNNGV. With 5 bases clipped from V and 2 bases from J, the junction kept 9 bases outside the gene matches. This CDR3 is built from 15 residues. The CDR3 loop is CASSVGPGQPYEQYF. CDR3 nucleotides: TGTGCCAGCAGCGTCGGACCGGGACAGCCCTACGAGCAGTACTTC.

This chain joins TRBV4-2 and TRBJ1-5; no clear D. This CDR3 contains 15 residues. V gave up 3 bases and J gave up 0 bases, with 9 bases separating them. Germline V gene lookup returns CDR1 LGHNA and CDR2 YNFKEQ. In DNA form, the CDR3 reads TGTGCCAGCAGCCAGGAGCTTTATAGCAATCAGCCCCAGCATTTT. It encodes CASSQELYSNQPQHF.

This clonotype was seen a few times. The rearrangement joins TRBV7-9 to TRBJ2-7; 9 positions agree with TRBD1. This CDR3 has 14 amino acids. Germline V gene sequence: CDR1 SEHNR, CDR2 FQNEAQ (reference sequence). Unmatched junction bases numbered 5, after V lost 4 bases and J lost 4 bases. The DNA of the CDR3 is TGTGCCAGCAGCTCCGGGGACAGGGATTACGAGCAGTACTTC. This translates into CASSSGDRDYEQYF.